The 9 T cell receptor beta chains reported below all come from one sample, sequenced in a study of T cell responses to AZD1222 COVID-19 vaccine (dated by TCRdb to about 2021). Read against the paper, the sample's time point label means: baseline before first vaccination. The sample's treatment or condition, from its label and the paper: meningococcal conjugate vaccine given as trial control. Libraries were constructed by the immunoSEQ multiplex PCR assay. Not all clones reach the TCRdb copy of this immuneACCESS table, which keeps in-frame sequences only. Checked studies attribute under half of the gap to unresolved V genes and leave the rest unexplained. Present in this sample are 150,000 or so clones, 90% to 95% of which were seen just once. The ten largest make up 0.85% to 0.95% of the sample. This specimen was peripheral blood, taken on day 0 of MenACWY control vaccination. These receptors came from an adult in good health.

The chain couples TRBV18 to TRBJ2-7, with TRBD2 matching over 8 bases. This CDR3 is 16 amino acids long. J was trimmed by 4 bases and V by 5 bases; bases with no gene match: 13. CDR1 is KGHSH, CDR2 LQKENI, per germline. In nucleotides, the CDR3 is TGTGCCAGCTCAATCCTTCACCCTAGCGGGCTTTACGAGCAGTACTTC. Protein: CASSILHPSGLYEQYF. The entire variable domain, with the rest obtained from reference TRBV18 and TRBJ2-7, is as follows: NAGVMQNPRHLVRRRGQEARLRCSPMKGHSHVYWYRQLPEEGLKFMVYLQKENIIDESGMPKERFSAEFPKEGPSILRIQQVVRGDSAAYFCASSILHPSGLYEQYFGPGTRLTVT.

The chain has TRBV19 and TRBJ1-3, with TRBD1 identical over 7 bases. Germline assignment: CDR1 LNHDA and CDR2 SQIVND (reference sequence). This CDR3 spans 16 amino acids. V was pared by 8 bases and J by 0 bases, with 10 bases of the junction left unmatched. The CDR3 reads CASRRSTGFSGNTIYF. The CDR3 DNA sequence: TGTGCCAGTCGAAGATCGACAGGGTTCTCTGGAAACACCATATATTTT.

This chain links TRBV7-8 with TRBJ1-1; 9 positions match TRBD1. CDR1 and CDR2 from the germline V gene are SGHVS and FQNEAQ. V shed 6 bases, J shed 0 bases, and the junction held 8 bases outside the gene matches. This CDR3 has 16 amino acids. CDR3 nucleotide sequence: TGTGCCAGCAGACCGGGGACAGGGTTGATGAACACTGAAGCTTTCTTT. This translates into CASRPGTGLMNTEAFF.

The chain is built from TRBV6-6 and TRBJ2-1; 7 bases line up with TRBD1. V lost 0 bases to trimming and J lost 8 bases; unmatched junction nucleotides: 7. The CDR3 is 15 residues long. Germline lookup yields CDR1 MNHNY and CDR2 SVGAGI (reference sequence). The CDR3 here is CASSYSIDRAHEQFF. Written as DNA, the CDR3 is TGTGCCAGCAGTTACTCGATTGACAGGGCTCATGAGCAGTTCTTC.

The CDR3 region is CASSSNSYEQYF. The CDR3, as DNA: TGTGCCAGCAGCTCAAACTCCTACGAGCAGTACTTC. The chain couples TRBV7-8 to TRBJ2-7; no clear D. V lost 4 bases and J 0 bases, leaving 4 bases between the germline ends. This CDR3 is built from 12 residues. In germline, CDR1 is SGHVS, CDR2 FQNEAQ.

V and J are TRBV5-1 and TRBJ1-6, with 9 bases lining up with TRBD1. After removal of 4 bases from V and 10 bases from J, the junction contained 6 bases not matched to a gene. The CDR3 runs to 14 residues. From germline, CDR1 is SGHRS and CDR2 YFSETQ. CDR3 in DNA: TGCGCCAGCAGCCGCGGGACAGGGTTATCACCCCTCCACTTT. It encodes CASSRGTGLSPLHF.

The chain joins TRBV5-6 to TRBJ2-5; 8 nucleotides match TRBD1. The CDR3 sequence is 15 residues long. CDR1 is SGHDT and CDR2 is YYEEEE in the germline V gene. Germline trimming cut 2 bases from V and 5 bases from J; bases unmatched to any gene: 8. CDR3 sequence: CASSLGSGGWETQYF. Here the CDR3 DNA reads TGTGCCAGCAGCTTAGGCTCAGGGGGCTGGGAGACCCAGTACTTC.

The V and J genes are TRBV29-1 and TRBJ1-1; D ambiguous. With 4 bases removed from V and 3 bases from J, the gap between germline ends came to 12 bases. Germline V gene sequence: CDR1 SQVTM, CDR2 ANQGSEA. The CDR3 length is 13 residues. In nucleotides, the CDR3 is TGCAGCGTTGCTAAGGGCGGGGACACTGAAGCTTTCTTT. This codes for CSVAKGGDTEAFF.

This clone came up a few times. The chain uses TRBV4-3 and TRBJ1-1; no clear D gene. In germline, CDR1 is LGHNA, CDR2 YSLEER. The CDR3 has 14 amino acids. Trimming took off 0 bases at V and 2 bases at J, with 7 bases between the two ends. This chain's CDR3 is CASSQDSSNTEAFF. DNA for the CDR3: TGCGCCAGCAGCCAAGACTCCAGCAACACTGAAGCTTTCTTT.